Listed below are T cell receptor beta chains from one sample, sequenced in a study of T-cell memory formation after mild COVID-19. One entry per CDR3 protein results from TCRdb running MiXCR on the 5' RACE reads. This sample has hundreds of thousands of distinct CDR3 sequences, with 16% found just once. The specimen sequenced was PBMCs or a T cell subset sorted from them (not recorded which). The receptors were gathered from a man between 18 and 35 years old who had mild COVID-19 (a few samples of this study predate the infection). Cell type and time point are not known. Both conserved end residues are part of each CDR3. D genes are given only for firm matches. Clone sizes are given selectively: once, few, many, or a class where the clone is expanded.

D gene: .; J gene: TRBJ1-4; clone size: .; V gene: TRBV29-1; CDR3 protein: CSVRLPGTHNEKLFF; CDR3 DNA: TGCAGCGTTCGACTACCCGGGACCCATAATGAAAAACTGTTTTTT
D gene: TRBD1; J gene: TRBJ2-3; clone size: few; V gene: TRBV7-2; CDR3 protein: CASSWTGGGTDTQYF; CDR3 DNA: TGTGCCAGCAGCTGGACAGGGGGCGGGACAGATACGCAGTATTTT
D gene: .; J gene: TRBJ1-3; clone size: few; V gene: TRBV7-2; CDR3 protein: CASSLLGRNTIYF; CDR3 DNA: TGTGCCAGCAGCTTACTGGGGAGAAACACCATATATTTT
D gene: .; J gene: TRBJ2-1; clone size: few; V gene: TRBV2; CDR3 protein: CASGAGTPSSEQFF; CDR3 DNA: TGTGCCAGCGGGGCCGGGACTCCCAGTTCTGAGCAGTTCTTC
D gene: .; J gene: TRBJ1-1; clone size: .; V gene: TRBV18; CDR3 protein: CAGQGRQGENTEAFF; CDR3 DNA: TGTGCCGGCCAAGGTCGGCAAGGGGAGAACACTGAAGCTTTCTTT
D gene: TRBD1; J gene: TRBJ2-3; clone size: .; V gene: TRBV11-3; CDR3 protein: CASSLGAGTGAGTQYF; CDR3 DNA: TGTGCCAGCAGCTTAGGCGCCGGGACAGGGGCCGGTACGCAGTATTTT
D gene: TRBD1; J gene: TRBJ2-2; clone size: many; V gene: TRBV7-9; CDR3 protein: CAKTGGTNTGELFF; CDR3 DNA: TGTGCCAAAACAGGGGGTACGAACACCGGGGAGCTGTTTTTT
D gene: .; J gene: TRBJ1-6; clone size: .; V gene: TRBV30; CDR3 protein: CAWTRFQGSPLHF; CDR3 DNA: TGTGCCTGGACCCGTTTCCAGGGTTCACCCCTCCACTTT
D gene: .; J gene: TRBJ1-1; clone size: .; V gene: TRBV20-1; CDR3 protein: CSASSGGREAFF; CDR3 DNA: TGCAGTGCTAGCTCCGGGGGGCGGGAAGCTTTCTTT
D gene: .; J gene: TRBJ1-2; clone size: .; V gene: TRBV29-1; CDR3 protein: CSVFMTGTKRINGYTF; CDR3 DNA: TGCAGCGTTTTCATGACGGGAACGAAACGGATTAATGGCTACACCTTC
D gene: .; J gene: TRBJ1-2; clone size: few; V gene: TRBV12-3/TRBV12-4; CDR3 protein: CASSLSPYGYTF; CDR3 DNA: TGTGCCAGCAGTTTATCTCCCTATGGCTACACCTTC
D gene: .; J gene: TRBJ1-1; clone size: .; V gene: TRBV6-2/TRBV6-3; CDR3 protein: CASSYGTFNTEAFF; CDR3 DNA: TGTGCCAGCAGTTACGGGACTTTTAACACTGAAGCTTTCTTT
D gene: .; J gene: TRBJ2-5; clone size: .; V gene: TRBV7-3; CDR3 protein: CASSNVREETQYF; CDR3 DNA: TGTGCCAGCAGCAACGTCAGGGAAGAGACCCAGTACTTC
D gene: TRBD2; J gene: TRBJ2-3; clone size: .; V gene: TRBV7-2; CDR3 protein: CASSREPGLAIYTQYF; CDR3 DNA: TGTGCCAGCAGCCGGGAGCCGGGACTAGCGATATATACGCAGTATTTT
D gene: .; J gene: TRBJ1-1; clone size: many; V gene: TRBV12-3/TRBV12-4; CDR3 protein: CASSPRAVATEAFF; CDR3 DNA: TGTGCCAGCAGTCCACGGGCGGTGGCCACTGAAGCTTTCTTT
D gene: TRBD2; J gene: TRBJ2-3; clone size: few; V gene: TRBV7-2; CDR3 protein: CASSLGLAGGTGDTQYF; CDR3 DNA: TGTGCCAGCAGCTTAGGTCTAGCGGGGGGTACGGGAGATACGCAGTATTTT
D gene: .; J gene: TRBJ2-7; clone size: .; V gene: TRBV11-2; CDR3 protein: CASSPRLTSIFGQYF; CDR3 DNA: TGTGCCAGCAGCCCAAGACTGACGTCCATTTTCGGGCAGTACTTC
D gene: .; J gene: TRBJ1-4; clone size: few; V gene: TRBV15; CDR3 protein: CATSSPGGATNEKLFF; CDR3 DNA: TGTGCCACCAGCTCCCCGGGGGGGGCAACTAATGAAAAACTGTTTTTT
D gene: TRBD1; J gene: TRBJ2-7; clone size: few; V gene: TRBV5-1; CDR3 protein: CASSWDPGTGDSYEQYF; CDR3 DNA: TGCGCCAGCAGCTGGGACCCCGGGACAGGGGACTCCTACGAGCAGTACTTC
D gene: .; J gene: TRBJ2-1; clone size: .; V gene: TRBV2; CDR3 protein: CASSGDGARINEQFF; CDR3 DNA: TGTGCCAGCAGTGGGGACGGTGCCCGAATCAATGAGCAGTTCTTC
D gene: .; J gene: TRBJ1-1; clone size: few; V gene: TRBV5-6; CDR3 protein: CASSRTVAGAGGRTEAFF; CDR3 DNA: TGTGCCAGCAGTCGGACGGTTGCGGGGGCCGGCGGGAGGACTGAAGCTTTCTTT
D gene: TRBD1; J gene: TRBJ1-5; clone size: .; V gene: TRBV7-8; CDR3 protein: CASSPGTGRYQPQHF; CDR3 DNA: TGTGCCAGCAGCCCTGGGACAGGTCGGTATCAGCCCCAGCATTTT
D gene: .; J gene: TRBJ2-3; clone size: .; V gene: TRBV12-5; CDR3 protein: CASGKGLYTDTQYF; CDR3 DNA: TGTGCTAGTGGAAAAGGACTCTACACAGATACGCAGTATTTT
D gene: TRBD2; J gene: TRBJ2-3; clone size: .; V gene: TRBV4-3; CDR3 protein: CASSPSVGGARDTQYF; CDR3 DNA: TGCGCCAGCAGCCCCTCCGTCGGGGGGGCCAGAGATACGCAGTATTTT
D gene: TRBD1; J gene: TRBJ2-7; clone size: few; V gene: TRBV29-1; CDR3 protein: CSVEEGTGYDEQYF; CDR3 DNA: TGCAGCGTTGAAGAGGGGACAGGGTATGACGAGCAGTACTTC